This passage covers 9 T cell receptor beta chains from one sample sequenced in a study of blood T cells in healthy people across ages (dated by TCRdb to between 2015 and 2017). Library generation was performed with 5' RACE. Instrument on record: Illumina HiSeq 2500. A second about 6 to 11 cycle PCR used a sample-barcoded 5' primer and a J-beta primer mix. Clones were called with MiXCR by TCRdb after fastp trimmed the public reads at Q25, and only in-frame beta chains were retained. CDR3 protein duplicates are merged, each entry listing the most common genes and DNA. The table for this sample lists roughly 1,500,000 distinct CDR3 sequences; approximately 38% of them were counted only once. The ten biggest clones cover roughly 7.9% of the sample. Input material: blood. The receptors here all came from a woman younger than 30 in good health.

This clonotype has just a few counts. The chain recombines TRBV7-8 with TRBJ1-6; D is perhaps TRBD1 (6 bases). Germline assignment: CDR1 SGHVS and CDR2 FQNEAQ. The CDR3 runs 15 residues. Deletions cut 3 bases from V and 8 bases from J, with 14 bases between. CDR3 DNA sequence: TGTGCCAGCAGCTTCTGGGGGCAACAAGATTCACCCCTCCACTTT. Its translation: CASSFWGQQDSPLHF.

This clonotype was found a few times. The chain recombines TRBV6-6 with TRBJ2-1; D might be TRBD2 (6 bases). The V and J ends lost 2 bases and 7 bases respectively, with 12 bases between them. This CDR3 contains 14 residues. CDR1 and CDR2 from the germline V gene are MNHNY and SVGAGI (reference sequence). CDR3 nucleotides: TGTGCCAGCAGTTACCCGGGAGCTAGTAATGAGCAGTTCTTC. Encoded protein: CASSYPGASNEQFF.

The rearrangement joins TRBV4-1 to TRBJ2-1, with 8 bases identical to TRBD2. There are 18 residues in the CDR3. CDR1 is MGHRA and CDR2 is YSYEKL in the germline V gene. V lost 3 bases to trimming and J lost 4 bases; unmatched junction nucleotides: 14. This CDR3 reads CASSHTRETSGLYNEQFF. CDR3 coding DNA: TGCGCCAGCAGCCATACCCGAGAAACTAGCGGACTATACAATGAGCAGTTCTTC.

Of note for this clonotype: The junction departs from germline at one end; a sequencing error may be responsible. The V call is TRBV7-9, the J call TRBJ2-7; the D is unclear. Looked up from germline, CDR1 is SEHNR and CDR2 is FQNEAQ (reference sequence). The CDR3 is 13 residues long. Written as DNA, the CDR3 is TGTGCCAACAGCTTAGGATTGAGCTACGAGCAGTACTTC. Protein: CANSLGLSYEQYF.

The CDR3 nucleotides read TGCAGTGCTAGGGGACTAGCGGGACTTTTGAACATTCAGTACTTC. Translating it yields CSARGLAGLLNIQYF. The J gene is TRBJ2-4, the V gene TRBV20-1, with 13 bases identical to TRBD2. Losses at the gene ends were 3 bases for V and 7 bases for J; bases not matched to a gene: 6. From germline, CDR1 is DFQATT and CDR2 SNEGSKA (reference sequence). The CDR3 has 15 residues.

V is TRBV7-9 and J is TRBJ2-4; D is possibly TRBD2 (6 bases). V lost 7 bases to trimming and J lost 13 bases, with 20 bases between them. The CDR3 totals 13 residues. Germline lookup yields CDR1 SEHNR and CDR2 FQNEAQ (reference sequence). CDR3 in DNA: TGTGCCAGCACCGCTAGCGCAACCTACGGGCAGTACTTC. This translates into CASTASATYGQYF.

This clonotype came up a few times. The chain uses TRBV4-1 and TRBJ1-2; D not resolved. The germline V gene encodes CDR1 MGHRA and CDR2 YSYEKL. V was shortened by 0 bases and J by 7 bases, with 12 bases between the two germline ends. The length of the CDR3 is 14 residues. The CDR3 loop is CASSQDRRVPGYTF. In DNA, the CDR3 is TGCGCCAGCAGCCAAGATCGTCGGGTTCCTGGCTACACCTTC.

The chain employs TRBV30 and TRBJ1-2, with a tentative D call TRBD1 (5 bases). Per the germline V gene, CDR1 is GTSNPN and CDR2 is SVGIG (reference sequence). Trimming removed 3 bases at V and 2 bases at J, with 10 bases between. This CDR3 comprises 13 residues. The CDR3 region is CAWRGPANYGYTF. The CDR3 bases are TGTGCCTGGAGGGGACCGGCAAACTATGGCTACACCTTC.

This chain joins TRBV29-1 and TRBJ2-7; 9 positions agree with TRBD2. This CDR3 region has 18 residues. The ends lost 6 bases at V and 3 bases at J; junction bases unmatched: 21. Germline V gives CDR1 SQVTM, CDR2 ANQGSEA. This CDR3 is CSVVPGTSRLGTLYEQYF. As DNA, the CDR3 is TGCAGCGTCGTACCCGGGACTAGCCGTTTAGGCACCCTCTACGAGCAGTACTTC.